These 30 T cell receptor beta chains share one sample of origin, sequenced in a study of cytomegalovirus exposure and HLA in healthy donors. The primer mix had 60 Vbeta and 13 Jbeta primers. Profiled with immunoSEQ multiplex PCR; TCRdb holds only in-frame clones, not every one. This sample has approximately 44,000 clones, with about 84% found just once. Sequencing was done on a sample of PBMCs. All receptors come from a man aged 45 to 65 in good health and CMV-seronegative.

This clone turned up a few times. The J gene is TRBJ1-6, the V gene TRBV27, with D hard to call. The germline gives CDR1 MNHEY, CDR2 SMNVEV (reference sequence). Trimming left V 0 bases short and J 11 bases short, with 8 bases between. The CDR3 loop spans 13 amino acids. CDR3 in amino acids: CASSLSGLPPLHF. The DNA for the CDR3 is TGTGCCAGCAGTTTATCAGGACTCCCACCCCTCCACTTT.

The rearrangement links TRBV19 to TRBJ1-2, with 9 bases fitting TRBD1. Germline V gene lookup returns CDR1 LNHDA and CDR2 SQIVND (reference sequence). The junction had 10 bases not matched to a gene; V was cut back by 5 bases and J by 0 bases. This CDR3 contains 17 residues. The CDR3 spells CASSGTTGGVTNYGYTF. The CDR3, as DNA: TGTGCCAGTAGTGGTACGACAGGGGGTGTAACTAACTATGGCTACACCTTC.

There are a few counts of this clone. The CDR3, as DNA: TGTGCCAGTAAGGGCACTAGCGGGGGCCTTTTAGGTGAGCAGTTCTTC. Translating gives CASKGTSGGLLGEQFF. The chain links TRBV19 to TRBJ2-1, with 11 bases aligning to TRBD2. The length of the CDR3 is 16 residues. The V gene end was trimmed by 7 bases and the J gene end by 9 bases; junction bases not matched to a gene: 14. The V gene's germline CDR1 is LNHDA and CDR2 SQIVND (reference sequence).

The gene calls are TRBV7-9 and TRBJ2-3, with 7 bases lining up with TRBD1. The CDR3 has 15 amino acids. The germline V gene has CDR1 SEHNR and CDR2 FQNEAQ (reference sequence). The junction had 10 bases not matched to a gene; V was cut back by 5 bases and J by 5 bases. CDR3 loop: CASSPGQILLDTQYF. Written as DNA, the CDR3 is TGTGCCAGCAGCCCGGGACAGATCCTTTTAGATACGCAGTATTTT. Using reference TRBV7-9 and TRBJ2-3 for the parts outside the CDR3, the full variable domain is DTGVSQNPRHKITKRGQNVTFRCDPISEHNRLYWYRQTLGQGPEFLTYFQNEAQLEKSRLLSDRFSAERPKGSFSTLEIQRTEQGDSAMYLCASSPGQILLDTQYFGPGTRLTVL.

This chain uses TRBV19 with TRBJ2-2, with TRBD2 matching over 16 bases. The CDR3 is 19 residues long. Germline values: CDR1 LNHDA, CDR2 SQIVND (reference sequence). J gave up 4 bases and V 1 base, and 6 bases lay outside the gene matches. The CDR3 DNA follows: TGTGCCAGTAGTATAGTGGGACTAGCGGGGGGGCCTGGCACCGGGGAGCTGTTTTTT. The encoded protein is CASSIVGLAGGPGTGELFF.

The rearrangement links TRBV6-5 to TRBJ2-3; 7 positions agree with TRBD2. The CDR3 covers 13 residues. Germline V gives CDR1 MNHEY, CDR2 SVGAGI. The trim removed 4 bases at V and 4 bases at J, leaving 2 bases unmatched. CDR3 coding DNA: TGTGCCAGCAGTTCCGCGGGAGCAGATACGCAGTATTTT. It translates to CASSSAGADTQYF.

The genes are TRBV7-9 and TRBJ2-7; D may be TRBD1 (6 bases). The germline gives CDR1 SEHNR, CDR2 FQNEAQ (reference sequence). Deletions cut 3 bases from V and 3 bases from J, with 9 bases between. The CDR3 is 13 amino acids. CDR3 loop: CASSFDRYYEQYF. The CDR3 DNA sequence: TGTGCCAGCAGCTTCGACAGGTACTACGAGCAGTACTTC.

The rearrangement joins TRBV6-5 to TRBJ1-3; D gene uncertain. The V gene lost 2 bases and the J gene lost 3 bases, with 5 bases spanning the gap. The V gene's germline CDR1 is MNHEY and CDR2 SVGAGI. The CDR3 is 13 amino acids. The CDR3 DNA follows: TGTGCCAGCAGTTACAGGAGTGGAAACACCATATATTTT. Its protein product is CASSYRSGNTIYF.

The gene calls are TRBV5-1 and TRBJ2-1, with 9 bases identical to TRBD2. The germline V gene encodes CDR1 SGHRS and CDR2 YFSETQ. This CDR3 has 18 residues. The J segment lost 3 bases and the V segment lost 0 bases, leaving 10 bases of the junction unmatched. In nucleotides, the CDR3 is TGCGCCAGCAGCTTGGATGGTTTTGTTAGCGGGGGCTACAATGAGCAGTTCTTC. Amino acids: CASSLDGFVSGGYNEQFF.

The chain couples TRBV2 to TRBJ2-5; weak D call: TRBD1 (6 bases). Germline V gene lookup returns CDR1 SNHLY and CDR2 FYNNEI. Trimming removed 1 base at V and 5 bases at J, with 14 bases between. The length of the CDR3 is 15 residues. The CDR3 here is CASSEGTAPGETQYF. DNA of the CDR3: TGTGCCAGCAGTGAAGGGACAGCTCCTGGGGAGACCCAGTACTTC.

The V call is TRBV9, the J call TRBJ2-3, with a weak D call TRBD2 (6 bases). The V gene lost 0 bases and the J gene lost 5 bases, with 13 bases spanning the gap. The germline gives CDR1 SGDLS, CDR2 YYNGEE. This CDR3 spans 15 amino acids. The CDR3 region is CASSVDSGEEDTQYF. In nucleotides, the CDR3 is TGTGCCAGCAGCGTAGATTCCGGGGAGGAAGATACGCAGTATTTT. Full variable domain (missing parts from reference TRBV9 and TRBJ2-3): DSGVTQTPKHLITATGQRVTLRCSPRSGDLSVYWYQQSLDQGLQFLIQYYNGEERAKGNILERFSAQQFPDLHSELNLSSLELGDSALYFCASSVDSGEEDTQYFGPGTRLTVL.

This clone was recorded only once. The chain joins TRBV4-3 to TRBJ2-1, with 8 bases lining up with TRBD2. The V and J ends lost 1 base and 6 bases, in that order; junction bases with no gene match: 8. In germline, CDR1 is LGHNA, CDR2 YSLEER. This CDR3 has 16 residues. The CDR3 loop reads CASSQVSGRAFNEQFF. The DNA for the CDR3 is TGCGCCAGCAGCCAAGTCTCCGGGAGGGCGTTCAATGAGCAGTTCTTC.

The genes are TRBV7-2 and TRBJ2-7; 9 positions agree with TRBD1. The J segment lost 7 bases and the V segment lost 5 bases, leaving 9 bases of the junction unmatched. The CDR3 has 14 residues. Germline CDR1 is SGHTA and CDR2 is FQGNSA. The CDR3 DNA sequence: TGTGCCAGCAGCGCCACCAGGACAGGGGTTGAGCAGTACTTC. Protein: CASSATRTGVEQYF.

The CDR3 coding sequence is TGTGCCAGTAGTATTGGGAGCTCCTACAATGAGCAGTTCTTC. Translating gives CASSIGSSYNEQFF. The gene calls are TRBV19 and TRBJ2-1; D is perhaps TRBD2 (5 bases). Germline loops: CDR1 LNHDA, CDR2 SQIVND (reference sequence). V gave up 3 bases and J gave up 0 bases, with 6 bases separating them. CDR3 length: 14 amino acids.

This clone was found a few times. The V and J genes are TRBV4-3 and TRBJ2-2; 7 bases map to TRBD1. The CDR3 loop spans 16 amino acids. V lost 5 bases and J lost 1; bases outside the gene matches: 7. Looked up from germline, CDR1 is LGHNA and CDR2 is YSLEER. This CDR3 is CASSDEGQLNTGELFF. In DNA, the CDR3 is TGCGCCAGCAGCGACGAGGGACAGCTGAACACCGGGGAGCTGTTTTTT.

This chain's CDR3 is CASSLAGGTDTQYF. CDR3 nucleotides: TGTGCCAGCAGCTTAGCAGGGGGCACAGATACGCAGTATTTT. The V gene is TRBV7-6, the J gene TRBJ2-3; weak D call: TRBD1 (5 bases). CDR3 size: 14 residues. V lost 0 bases, J lost 1 base, and 5 bases lay in between. Germline CDR1 and CDR2: SGHVS and FNYEAQ.

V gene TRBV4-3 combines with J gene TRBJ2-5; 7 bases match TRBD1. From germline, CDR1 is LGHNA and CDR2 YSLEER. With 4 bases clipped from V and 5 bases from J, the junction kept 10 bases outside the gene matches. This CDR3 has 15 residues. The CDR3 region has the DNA TGCGCCAGCAGCCGTAACAGGGGCCAGAAGGAGACCCAGTACTTC. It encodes CASSRNRGQKETQYF.

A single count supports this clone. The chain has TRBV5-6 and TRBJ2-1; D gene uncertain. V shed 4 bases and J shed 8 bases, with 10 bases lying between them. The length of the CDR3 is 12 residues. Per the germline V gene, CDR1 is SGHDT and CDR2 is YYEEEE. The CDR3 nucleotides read TGTGCCAGCAGCGCGATCACGGATGAGCAGTTCTTC. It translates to CASSAITDEQFF.

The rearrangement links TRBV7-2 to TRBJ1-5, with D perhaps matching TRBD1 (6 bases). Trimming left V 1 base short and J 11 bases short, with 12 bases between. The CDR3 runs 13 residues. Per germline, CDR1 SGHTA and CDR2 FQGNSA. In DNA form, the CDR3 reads TGTGCCAGCAGCTTAGACAGGGAATCGGCCCAGCATTTT. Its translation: CASSLDRESAQHF.

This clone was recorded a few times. As DNA, the CDR3 is TGCAGCGTTGAAGGACGGGAGAGCTCCTACAATGAGCAGTTCTTC. Its translation: CSVEGRESSYNEQFF. This sequence joins TRBV29-1 and TRBJ2-1; TRBD2 might be the D (6 bases). Trimming pared 1 base from V and 0 bases from J, leaving 10 bases between. The germline gives CDR1 SQVTM, CDR2 ANQGSEA. The length of the CDR3 is 15 residues.

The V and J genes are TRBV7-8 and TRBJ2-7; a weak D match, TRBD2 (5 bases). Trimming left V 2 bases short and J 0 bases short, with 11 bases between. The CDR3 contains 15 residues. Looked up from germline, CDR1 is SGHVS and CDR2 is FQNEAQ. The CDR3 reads CASSLSSASSYEQYF. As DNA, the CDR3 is TGTGCCAGCAGCTTAAGTAGCGCAAGCTCCTACGAGCAGTACTTC. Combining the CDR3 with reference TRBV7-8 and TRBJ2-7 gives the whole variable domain GAGVSQSPRYKVAKRGQDVALRCDPISGHVSLFWYQQALGQGPEFLTYFQNEAQLDKSGLPSDRFFAERPEGSVSTLKIQRTQQEDSAVYLCASSLSSASSYEQYFGPGTRLTVT.

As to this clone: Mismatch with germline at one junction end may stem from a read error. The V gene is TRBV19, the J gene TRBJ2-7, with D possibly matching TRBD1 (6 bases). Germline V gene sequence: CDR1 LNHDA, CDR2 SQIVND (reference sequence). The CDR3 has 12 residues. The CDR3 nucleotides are TGTGCCAGTAGGATAGGGACAACCGCGCAGTACTTC. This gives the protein CASRIGTTAQYF.

DNA for the CDR3: TGTGCCAGCAGCTTACGGGGGACAGGGGGCTTCCAAGAGACCCAGTACTTC. It specifies CASSLRGTGGFQETQYF. The chain carries TRBV7-2 and TRBJ2-5; 12 bases map to TRBD1. CDR3 size: 17 residues. Germline assignment: CDR1 SGHTA and CDR2 FQGNSA. J was trimmed by 1 base and V by 2 bases; bases with no gene match: 5.

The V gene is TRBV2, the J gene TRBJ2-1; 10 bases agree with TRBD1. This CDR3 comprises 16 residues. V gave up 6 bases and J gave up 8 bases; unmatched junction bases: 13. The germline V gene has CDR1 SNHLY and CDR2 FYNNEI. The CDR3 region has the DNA TGTGCCAGCAGGGTCGGCCTGGGACAGGGGATCGATGAGCAGTTCTTC. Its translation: CASRVGLGQGIDEQFF. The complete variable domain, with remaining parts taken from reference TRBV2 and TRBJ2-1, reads EPEVTQTPSHQVTQMGQEVILRCVPISNHLYFYWYRQILGQKVEFLVSFYNNEISEKSEIFDDQFSVERPDGSNFTLKIRSTKLEDSAMYFCASRVGLGQGIDEQFFGPGTRLTVL.

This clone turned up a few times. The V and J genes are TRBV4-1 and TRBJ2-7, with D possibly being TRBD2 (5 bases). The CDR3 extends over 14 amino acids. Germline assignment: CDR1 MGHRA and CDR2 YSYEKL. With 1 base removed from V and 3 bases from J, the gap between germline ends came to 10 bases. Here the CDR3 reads CASSQAEGRYEQYF. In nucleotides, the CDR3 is TGCGCCAGCAGCCAAGCCGAGGGCCGCTACGAGCAGTACTTC.

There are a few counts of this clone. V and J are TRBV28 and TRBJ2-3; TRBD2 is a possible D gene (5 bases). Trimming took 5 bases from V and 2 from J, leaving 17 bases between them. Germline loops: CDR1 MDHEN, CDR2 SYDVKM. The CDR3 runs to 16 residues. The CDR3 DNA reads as TGTGCCAGCAGTCCCCCTAGCACTTATTACACAGATACGCAGTATTTT. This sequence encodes CASSPPSTYYTDTQYF.

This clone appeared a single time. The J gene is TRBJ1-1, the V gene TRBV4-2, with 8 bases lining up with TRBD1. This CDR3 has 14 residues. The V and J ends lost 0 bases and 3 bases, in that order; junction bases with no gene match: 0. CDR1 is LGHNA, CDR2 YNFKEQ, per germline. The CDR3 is CASSQDRGHTEAFF. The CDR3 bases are TGTGCCAGCAGCCAAGACAGGGGGCACACTGAAGCTTTCTTT.

The CDR3 region has the DNA TGCGCCAGCAGTGATCAGGCAAAGTTAATTGAAGCTTTCTTT. The encoded protein is CASSDQAKLIEAFF. V gene TRBV10-2 combines with J gene TRBJ1-1, with D uncertain. In germline, CDR1 is WSHSY, CDR2 SAAADI. V was cut by 3 bases and J by 7 bases, with 15 bases left in between. The CDR3 contains 14 residues.

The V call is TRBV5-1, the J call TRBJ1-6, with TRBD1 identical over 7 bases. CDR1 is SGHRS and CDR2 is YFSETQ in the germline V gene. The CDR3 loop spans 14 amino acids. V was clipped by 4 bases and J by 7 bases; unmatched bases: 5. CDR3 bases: TGCGCCAGCAGCCGCGGGACAGAGAATTCACCCCTCCACTTT. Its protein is CASSRGTENSPLHF.

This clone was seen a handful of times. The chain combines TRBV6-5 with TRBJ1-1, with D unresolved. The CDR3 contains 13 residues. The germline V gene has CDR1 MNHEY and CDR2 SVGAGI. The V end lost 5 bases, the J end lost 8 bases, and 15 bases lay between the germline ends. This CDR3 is CASSALGRREAFF. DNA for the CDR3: TGTGCCAGCAGTGCGCTAGGTCGTAGAGAAGCTTTCTTT.